This T cell receptor (beta chain) originates from a study of T cells in Graves' hyperthyroidism and ophthalmopathy. Study-wide results and limits: Progression to ophthalmopathy was predicted a median of about six months early.

CDR1 and CDR2 from the germline V gene are MNHNS and SASEGT. There are 17 residues in the CDR3. The ends lost 5 bases at V and 4 bases at J; junction bases unmatched: 12. There were TCR beta CDR3 regions amplified from RNA transcripts. Carried out on the TCR CDR3, a first-round RT-PCR used the HTBI primer set. MiXCR, applied by TCRdb to the multiplex PCR reads, yields one record per CDR3 protein. The data contain about 400,000 distinct CDR3 sequences, more than 15% of them seen just once; the ten biggest clones take up about a quarter. For the diagnoses, clinical symptoms, serum thyroxine and TRAb, thyroid ultrasound and orbital computed tomography were used. Before ophthalmopathy appeared, progressors gave blood at initial hyperthyroidism diagnosis. PBMCs were obtained from 9 to 10 ml fresh peripheral blood. Concerning this clonotype itself: Its antigen is not known.

This TCR came from a woman aged 18-30 years with Graves' hyperthyroidism that later progressed to Graves' ophthalmopathy. The material sequenced was blood. The V and J genes are TRBV6-1 and TRBJ2-7; 12 bases line up with TRBD2. CDR3 sequence reads: CASSILAGGPGRYEQYF. As DNA, the CDR3 is TGTGCCAGCAGTATCCTAGCGGGAGGGCCCGGGCGGTACGAGCAGTACTTC.